This passage covers 27 T cell receptor beta chains from one sample sequenced in a study of OX40 agonist ivuxolimab in advanced cancers. Libraries were prepared by immunoSEQ multiplex PCR; TCRdb keeps only in-frame clonotypes and omits some of them. The sample records tens of thousands of clones, around 90% being singletons. This specimen was CD4+ or CD8+ T cells sorted from blood, taken in a trial of the OX40 agonist ivuxolimab. All receptors derive from an adult with an advanced solid tumor such as melanoma, head and neck, liver or kidney cancer.

The rearrangement uses TRBV7-3 and TRBJ2-3; D uncertain. V was cut by 2 bases and J by 5 bases, with 8 bases left in between. CDR1 SGHTA and CDR2 FQGTGA come from the germline V gene. The CDR3 extends over 13 amino acids. Written as DNA, the CDR3 is TGTGCCAGCAGCTTAGCCGGAAAAGATACGCAGTATTTT. The encoded protein is CASSLAGKDTQYF. Combining the CDR3 with reference TRBV7-3 and TRBJ2-3 gives the whole variable domain GAGVSQTPSNKVTEKGKYVELRCDPISGHTALYWYRQSLGQGPEFLIYFQGTGAADDSGLPNDRFFAVRPEGSVSTLKIQRTERGDSAVYLCASSLAGKDTQYFGPGTRLTVL.

This chain connects TRBV29-1 to TRBJ1-2, with D unclear. Germline-derived CDR1 and CDR2 are SQVTM and ANQGSEA. This CDR3 spans 13 amino acids. The V gene lost 3 bases and the J gene lost 2 bases, with 10 bases spanning the gap. CDR3 sequence reads: CSVDSRGNYGYTF. The CDR3 coding sequence is TGCAGCGTTGACAGCCGGGGAAACTATGGCTACACCTTC.

The J gene is TRBJ2-7, the V gene TRBV28; possibly TRBD1 for D (5 bases). V was shortened by 5 bases and J by 2 bases, with 16 bases between the two germline ends. From germline, CDR1 is MDHEN and CDR2 SYDVKM. The CDR3 extends over 15 amino acids. The CDR3 nucleotides are TGTGCCAGCAGTCTCCGGACATTCCTAACCTACGAGCAGTACTTC. It is translated as CASSLRTFLTYEQYF.

In nucleotides, the CDR3 is TGTGCCAGCTCACCGACACAAGCTGGACGAAGTAGCGAGCAGTACTTC. Translation gives CASSPTQAGRSSEQYF. The chain has TRBV18 and TRBJ2-7; D not certain. Trimming pared 3 bases from V and 6 bases from J, leaving 21 bases between. There are 16 residues in the CDR3. Germline CDR1 and CDR2: KGHSH and LQKENI.

The chain joins TRBV18 to TRBJ1-5, with D unresolved. Trimming cost V 0 bases and J 2 bases, with 11 bases left between them. This CDR3 comprises 16 residues. CDR1 KGHSH and CDR2 LQKENI come from the germline V gene. The CDR3 region is CASSPPGLLGNQPQHF. The CDR3 DNA sequence: TGTGCCAGCTCACCACCGGGCCTCCTGGGCAATCAGCCCCAGCATTTT.

The chain employs TRBV5-1 and TRBJ2-1; D possibly corresponds to TRBD2 (6 bases). Germline V gene data show CDR1 as SGHRS and CDR2 as YFSETQ. V was pared by 2 bases and J by 5 bases, with 11 bases between. The CDR3 runs 14 residues. CDR3 region: CASSFRRDHNEQFF. The CDR3 region has the DNA TGCGCCAGCAGCTTTAGGAGGGACCACAATGAGCAGTTCTTC.

The chain is built from TRBV14 and TRBJ2-1; no clear D. Germline CDR1 is SGHDN and CDR2 is FVKESK. This CDR3 has 16 residues. The V gene lost 4 bases and the J gene lost 0 bases, with 13 bases spanning the gap. In nucleotides, the CDR3 is TGTGCCAGCAGCCTCTACCGGTGGAGCTCCTACAATGAGCAGTTCTTC. It is translated as CASSLYRWSSYNEQFF. Looking up the rest from reference TRBV14 and TRBJ2-1 gives the full variable domain: EAGVTQFPSHSVIEKGQTVTLRCDPISGHDNLYWYRRVMGKEIKFLLHFVKESKQDESGMPNNRFLAERTGGTYSTLKVQPAELEDSGVYFCASSLYRWSSYNEQFFGPGTRLTVL.

This chain links TRBV29-1 with TRBJ1-2, with TRBD1 matching over 8 bases. J lost 6 bases, V lost 4 bases, and 4 bases had no gene match. Germline loops: CDR1 SQVTM, CDR2 ANQGSEA. The CDR3 loop spans 12 amino acids. Here the CDR3 DNA reads TGCAGCGTTGCACCGACAGGGGATGGCTACACCTTC. This gives the protein CSVAPTGDGYTF.

The CDR3 reads CASSRRGAAGSTDTQYF. In DNA, the CDR3 is TGTGCCAGCAGCCGCCGAGGCGCGGCAGGTAGCACAGATACGCAGTATTTT. This chain links TRBV11-2 with TRBJ2-3, with unresolved D. The CDR3 is 17 amino acids. From germline, CDR1 is SGHAT and CDR2 FQNNGV. V was clipped by 5 bases and J by 0 bases, with 18 bases between them.

V usage is TRBV27 and J usage is TRBJ1-1; the D is unclear. In germline, CDR1 is MNHEY, CDR2 SMNVEV (reference sequence). The CDR3 contains 16 residues. The germline V and J ends were trimmed by 1 base and 0 bases, with 12 bases remaining between them. Here the CDR3 DNA reads TGTGCCAGCAGTTTATTCTCCAGTTTTTTGAACACTGAAGCTTTCTTT. Translated, it gives CASSLFSSFLNTEAFF.

This clone has more than one count but fewer than ten. The gene calls are TRBV7-9 and TRBJ1-5; D may be TRBD1 (5 bases). Trimming took 5 bases from V and 11 from J, leaving 19 bases between them. Germline V gene data show CDR1 as SEHNR and CDR2 as FQNEAQ (reference sequence). This CDR3 spans 14 amino acids. CDR3 nucleotides: TGTGCCAGCAGCCGAGTGGGACCCGGGGTAGCCCAGCATTTT. Encoded protein: CASSRVGPGVAQHF.

This chain joins TRBV28 and TRBJ1-2; D is uncertain. Germline loops: CDR1 MDHEN, CDR2 SYDVKM. Deletions cut 7 bases from V and 8 bases from J, with 14 bases between. The CDR3 runs 12 residues. DNA of the CDR3: TGTGCCAGCACCATTACAAGGGAAGGCTACACCTTC. This encodes CASTITREGYTF.

The gene calls are TRBV6-1 and TRBJ2-5, with D uncertain. V lost 9 bases and J lost 2, with 16 bases in between. CDR1 and CDR2 from the germline V gene are MNHNS and SASEGT. CDR3 length: 14 residues. CDR3 protein: CASQRGDIQETQYF. The DNA of the CDR3 is TGTGCCAGTCAACGTGGGGATATACAAGAGACCCAGTACTTC.

For the CDR3, the DNA is TGTGCCAGCAGTTCTCGGGGGGGCGGCTACACCTTC. Its translation: CASSSRGGGYTF. The genes are TRBV6-5 and TRBJ1-2, with D tentatively TRBD1 (6 bases). This CDR3 region has 12 residues. Germline V CDR1 and CDR2: MNHEY, SVGAGI. V lost 4 bases and J 8 bases, leaving 11 bases between the germline ends.

This sequence joins TRBV28 and TRBJ1-5, with TRBD1 matching over 9 bases. The CDR3 is 16 amino acids. Germline CDR1 and CDR2: MDHEN and SYDVKM. V dropped 8 bases and J dropped 5; count of bases not matched to a gene: 13. The CDR3 is CASEGGGTGSHQPQHF. In DNA form, the CDR3 reads TGTGCCAGCGAGGGCGGCGGGACAGGGTCCCATCAGCCCCAGCATTTT. Filled out from reference TRBV28 and TRBJ1-5, the complete variable domain reads DVKVTQSSRYLVKRTGEKVFLECVQDMDHENMFWYRQDPGLGLRLIYFSYDVKMKEKGDIPEGYSVSREKKERFSLILESASTNQTSMYLCASEGGGTGSHQPQHFGDGTRLSIL.

The rearrangement joins TRBV5-6 to TRBJ2-3; no clear D. The germline V gene has CDR1 SGHDT and CDR2 YYEEEE. V lost 4 bases, J lost 7 bases, and 13 bases lay in between. The CDR3 contains 13 residues. CDR3 loop: CASSPMDENTQYF. The CDR3 DNA is TGTGCCAGCAGCCCAATGGACGAAAATACGCAGTATTTT. The variable domain in full, with the rest retrieved from reference TRBV5-6 and TRBJ2-3, is DAGVTQSPTHLIKTRGQQVTLRCSPKSGHDTVSWYQQALGQGPQFIFQYYEEEERQRGNFPDRFSGHQFPNYSSELNVNALLLGDSALYLCASSPMDENTQYFGPGTRLTVL.

V gene TRBV2 combines with J gene TRBJ2-1; TRBD2 agrees at 8 bases. The CDR3 loop spans 13 amino acids. The J segment lost 8 bases and the V segment lost 8 bases, leaving 8 bases of the junction unmatched. Germline V CDR1 and CDR2: SNHLY, FYNNEI. CDR3 sequence (DNA): TGTGCCAGCGAAATGACTAGCGTGGATGAGCAGTTCTTC. This gives the protein CASEMTSVDEQFF.

This chain joins TRBV7-9 and TRBJ2-3; 9 positions agree with TRBD2. Per germline, CDR1 SEHNR and CDR2 FQNEAQ (reference sequence). V shed 5 bases and J 5 bases; nucleotides not matched to a gene: 14. The CDR3 totals 17 residues. Here the CDR3 reads CASSLSGGAGGVDTQYF. In DNA form, the CDR3 reads TGTGCCAGCAGCCTCTCCGGGGGAGCGGGAGGAGTAGATACGCAGTATTTT. Full variable domain (remainder filled in from reference TRBV7-9 and TRBJ2-3): DTGVSQNPRHKITKRGQNVTFRCDPISEHNRLYWYRQTLGQGPEFLTYFQNEAQLEKSRLLSDRFSAERPKGSFSTLEIQRTEQGDSAMYLCASSLSGGAGGVDTQYFGPGTRLTVL.

The chain employs TRBV4-1 and TRBJ1-5; D unclear. Germline V gene lookup returns CDR1 MGHRA and CDR2 YSYEKL. The CDR3 contains 16 residues. Trimming shortened V by 4 bases and J by 3 bases, and 16 bases separated the two germline ends. DNA for the CDR3: TGCGCCAGCAGCCCTCTAGGAGGAACACTCAATCAGCCCCAGCATTTT. Protein product: CASSPLGGTLNQPQHF.

This chain links TRBV7-9 with TRBJ2-2; TRBD2 matches 8 bases. This CDR3 has 16 residues. The J segment lost 6 bases and the V segment lost 3 bases, leaving 9 bases of the junction unmatched. The germline V gene has CDR1 SEHNR and CDR2 FQNEAQ (reference sequence). The CDR3 nucleotides are TGTGCCAGCAGCTTCTGGGGAGCGGGAGCGGCCGGGGAGCTGTTTTTT. Protein sequence: CASSFWGAGAAGELFF.

The gene calls are TRBV27 and TRBJ2-1; unclear D gene. The CDR3 runs to 11 residues. V was shortened by 2 bases and J by 10 bases, with 6 bases between the two germline ends. Germline values: CDR1 MNHEY, CDR2 SMNVEV (reference sequence). The CDR3 DNA reads as TGTGCCAGCAGTTTACTGGGGGAGCAGTTCTTC. Translation: CASSLLGEQFF.

The V call is TRBV7-9, the J call TRBJ1-1, with 7 bases that match TRBD1. CDR3 length: 16 amino acids. The ends lost 4 bases at V and 3 bases at J; junction bases unmatched: 11. Germline-derived CDR1 and CDR2 are SEHNR and FQNEAQ (reference sequence). Written as DNA, the CDR3 is TGTGCCAGCAGCTCCCCCCGACCGAGGGGGCACACTGAAGCTTTCTTT. This gives the protein CASSSPRPRGHTEAFF.

V is TRBV29-1 and J is TRBJ2-5; a weak D match, TRBD2 (7 bases). V lost 7 bases to trimming and J lost 2 bases, with 20 bases between them. The germline V gene has CDR1 SQVTM and CDR2 ANQGSEA. The CDR3 runs to 15 residues. Written as DNA, the CDR3 is TGCAGCGCTACAAAAGGGGGGGCAGGGCAAGAGACCCAGTACTTC. Encoded protein: CSATKGGAGQETQYF.

This sequence joins TRBV5-1 and TRBJ2-7; TRBD1 or TRBD2 may be the D gene (5 bases each). From germline, CDR1 is SGHRS and CDR2 YFSETQ. Trimming pared 0 bases from V and 4 bases from J, leaving 8 bases between. The CDR3 is 13 residues long. The CDR3 sequence: CASSLAEGYEQYF. DNA of the CDR3: TGCGCCAGCAGCTTGGCCGAGGGGTACGAGCAGTACTTC.

The J gene is TRBJ2-1, the V gene TRBV5-1, with D tentatively TRBD1 (5 bases). This CDR3 is built from 13 residues. Trimming shortened V by 2 bases and J by 3 bases, and 6 bases separated the two germline ends. In germline, CDR1 is SGHRS, CDR2 YFSETQ. DNA for the CDR3: TGCGCCAGCAGCTTCGACAGCTACAATGAGCAGTTCTTC. It translates to CASSFDSYNEQFF.

The chain couples TRBV6-1 to TRBJ1-5, with 7 bases identical to TRBD1. The CDR3 loop spans 15 amino acids. CDR1 and CDR2 (germline): MNHNS, SASEGT. The V segment lost 9 bases and the J segment 0 bases; nucleotides outside the gene matches: 8. Here the CDR3 DNA reads TGTGCCAGTGCACAGGGGATCCATAGCAATCAGCCCCAGCATTTT. It is translated as CASAQGIHSNQPQHF.

This chain connects TRBV11-3 to TRBJ2-3; D is undetermined. V dropped 5 bases and J dropped 5 bases, with 11 bases sitting between them. This CDR3 has 13 residues. Germline-derived CDR1 and CDR2 are SGHNT and YENEEA. The CDR3 sequence is CASSTGLGDTQYF. DNA for the CDR3: TGTGCCAGCAGCACCGGGTTAGGAGATACGCAGTATTTT.